This entry lists 6 T cell receptor beta chains sequenced from one sample in a study of blood T cell repertoires in COVID-19. TCRdb's copy holds only in-frame clones and misses some; the assay was immunoSEQ multiplex PCR. This repertoire shows 160,000 or so clones, under 85% found once; its top ten account for 10% to 15%. Sequencing input: peripheral blood. Receptors were obtained from a man between 65 and 80 years old who had recovered from COVID-19.

In its sample, this clone was seen once. The V and J genes are TRBV20-1 and TRBJ2-1, with 8 bases aligning to TRBD2. Trimming took 3 bases from V and 5 from J; bases not matched to a gene: 12. Germline loops: CDR1 DFQATT, CDR2 SNEGSKA (reference sequence). This CDR3 has 16 amino acids. The CDR3 region is CSASLRGGRTDNEQFF. The CDR3 coding sequence is TGCAGTGCTAGTCTACGTGGCGGGAGGACAGACAATGAGCAGTTCTTC.

The CDR3 region is CASSRLAGGVNEQFF. In DNA, the CDR3 is TGTGCCAGCTCCAGACTAGCGGGAGGCGTAAATGAGCAGTTCTTC. J is TRBJ2-1 and V is TRBV6-4, with 13 positions matching TRBD2. Germline values: CDR1 MRHNA, CDR2 SNTAGT. The length of the CDR3 is 15 residues. V lost 8 bases to trimming and J lost 7 bases; unmatched junction nucleotides: 8.

The V and J genes are TRBV10-2 and TRBJ2-7; 10 nucleotides agree with TRBD2. Germline V lookup: CDR1 WSHSY, CDR2 SAAADI. With V trimmed by 6 bases and J by 3 bases, 8 bases remained unmatched. This CDR3 spans 15 amino acids. The CDR3 region is CASSFSGRALYEQYF. CDR3 in DNA: TGCGCCAGCAGCTTCAGCGGGAGGGCCCTCTACGAGCAGTACTTC.

This sequence joins TRBV3-1 (or the pseudogene TRBV3-2) and TRBJ2-5; 7 nucleotides agree with TRBD1. Germline loops: CDR1 LGHDT, CDR2 YNNKEL (reference sequence). The CDR3 sequence is 15 residues long. J lost 5 bases, V lost 5 bases, and 11 bases had no gene match. CDR3 amino acids: CASSYSTGRRETQYF. The CDR3 DNA reads as TGTGCCAGCAGCTACTCGACAGGGCGTCGGGAGACCCAGTACTTC.

The chain recombines TRBV14 with TRBJ2-6; D perhaps matches TRBD2 (6 bases). This CDR3 is 17 amino acids long. CDR1 is SGHDN and CDR2 is FVKESK in the germline V gene. The V gene lost 3 bases and the J gene lost 1 base, with 13 bases spanning the gap. In DNA form, the CDR3 reads TGTGCCAGCAGCCAGGGGGACTTACTTTCTGGGGCCAACGTCCTGACTTTC. Translation gives CASSQGDLLSGANVLTF.

The V and J genes are TRBV2 and TRBJ2-5, with 11 bases matching TRBD1. The CDR3 contains 15 residues. From germline, CDR1 is SNHLY and CDR2 FYNNEI. Trimming removed 8 bases from V and 5 bases from J; junction bases left unmatched: 10. This chain's CDR3 is CASAWTGGGGETQYF. In DNA, the CDR3 is TGTGCCAGCGCATGGACAGGGGGCGGGGGGGAGACCCAGTACTTC.